This is a list of T cell receptor beta chains from one sample in a study of blood T cell repertoires in COVID-19. Data came from immunoSEQ multiplex PCR; TCRdb stores just in-frame clones and leaves some out. The sample includes more than 85,000 clones, around nine tenths of them seen just once. The sample was peripheral blood. These TCRs come from a man in his fifties with active COVID-19. Both conserved end residues are part of each CDR3. The D gene is left open where the match is weak. Clone size is given for some rows only: seen once, a few or many times, or a class if the clone is expanded.

V gene	J gene	D gene	clone size	CDR3 protein	CDR3 DNA
TRBV7-2	TRBJ2-3	TRBD2	once	CASGSGAVTDTQYF	TGTGCCAGCGGGAGCGGGGCCGTCACAGATACGCAGTATTTT
TRBV5-1	TRBJ2-7	.	.	CASSLSPTGSLEQYF	TGCGCCAGCAGCTTGTCGCCGACAGGTTCGCTCGAGCAGTACTTC
TRBV5-1	TRBJ2-7	.	.	CASSLGLNEQYF	TGCGCCAGCAGCTTGGGTCTTAACGAGCAGTACTTC
TRBV9	TRBJ2-3	.	.	CASSVEQYTDTQYF	TGTGCCAGCAGCGTAGAACAGTACACAGATACGCAGTATTTT
TRBV6-2/TRBV6-3	TRBJ1-4	.	.	CASSWAGPPNEKLFF	TGTGCCAGCAGTTGGGCAGGGCCTCCTAATGAAAAACTGTTTTTT
TRBV5-6	TRBJ2-5	TRBD1	.	CASSRPDRGVETQYF	TGTGCCAGCAGCCGACCTGACAGGGGCGTCGAGACCCAGTACTTC
TRBV27	TRBJ1-5	TRBD1	.	CASSPQGATYSNQPQHF	TGTGCCAGCAGTCCACAGGGGGCTACCTATAGCAATCAGCCCCAGCATTTT
TRBV5-1	TRBJ2-3	TRBD2	.	CASSPYFSGGASTQYF	TGCGCCAGCAGCCCCTACTTTAGCGGGGGGGCATCGACGCAGTATTTT
TRBV10-3	TRBJ2-1	TRBD2	.	CAISESGTSGGALDEQFF	TGTGCCATCAGTGAGTCGGGGACTAGCGGGGGGGCCTTGGATGAGCAGTTCTTC
TRBV3-1/TRBV3-2	TRBJ2-4	.	.	CASSQQTGKNIQYF	TGTGCCAGCAGCCAACAGACAGGAAAAAACATTCAGTACTTC
TRBV27	TRBJ2-1	TRBD2	.	CASRRRGGYNEQFF	TGTGCCAGCCGGAGGCGCGGGGGCTACAATGAGCAGTTCTTC
TRBV2	TRBJ1-2	TRBD1	.	CASSVGGQVNYGYTF	TGTGCCAGCAGTGTGGGGGGACAGGTTAACTATGGCTACACCTTC
TRBV5-1	TRBJ2-5	TRBD2	.	CASSWVGLAGAQETQYF	TGCGCCAGCAGCTGGGTGGGACTAGCGGGGGCACAAGAGACCCAGTACTTC
TRBV10-3	TRBJ2-3	TRBD1	.	CAISAGQGASTDTQYF	TGTGCCATCAGTGCCGGACAGGGGGCTAGCACAGATACGCAGTATTTT
TRBV4-1	TRBJ2-1	TRBD2	.	CASRTLAGGANEQFF	TGCGCCAGCAGAACCCTAGCGGGGGGGGCGAATGAGCAGTTCTTC
TRBV10-3	TRBJ1-1	.	.	CAISESGRSEAFF	TGTGCCATCAGTGAGTCAGGGAGGTCCGAAGCTTTCTTT
TRBV7-2	TRBJ1-5	.	.	CASSLWGGRDNQPQHF	TGTGCCAGCAGCTTATGGGGGGGCCGTGATAATCAGCCCCAGCATTTT
TRBV19	TRBJ1-1	TRBD1	.	CASMGTALGEMTEAFF	TGTGCCAGTATGGGGACAGCTCTCGGGGAGATGACTGAAGCTTTCTTT
TRBV7-2	TRBJ2-3	.	.	CASSLGGRGHTDTQYF	TGTGCCAGCAGCTTAGGCGGGCGAGGTCACACAGATACGCAGTATTTT
TRBV7-9	TRBJ2-1	.	.	CASGVDEQFF	TGTGCCAGCGGAGTAGATGAGCAGTTCTTC
TRBV4-1	TRBJ1-1	.	.	CASSQGGTTAFF	TGCGCCAGCAGCCAAGGCGGGACCACAGCTTTCTTT
TRBV3-1/TRBV3-2	TRBJ2-3	TRBD2	.	CASSQEGGLAASSTDTQYF	TGTGCCAGCAGCCAAGAAGGAGGACTAGCGGCTTCTAGCACAGATACGCAGTATTTT
TRBV7-9	TRBJ1-5	TRBD1	.	CASSSQGQPQHF	TGTGCCAGCAGCTCACAGGGGCAGCCCCAGCATTTT
TRBV2	TRBJ2-2	TRBD1	.	CASSETGQGSGELFF	TGTGCCAGCAGTGAAACCGGACAGGGGAGCGGGGAGCTGTTTTTT
TRBV29-1	TRBJ1-4	TRBD1	once	CSVGYRGDPNEKLFF	TGCAGCGTTGGCTACAGGGGGGACCCTAATGAAAAACTGTTTTTT
TRBV4-2	TRBJ1-2	.	.	CASSRNLGGSRDYGYTF	TGTGCCAGCAGCCGAAACCTCGGGGGTTCCCGGGACTATGGCTACACCTTC
TRBV2	TRBJ2-2	.	.	CAPVIYRALRRRWTGELFF	TGTGCTCCTGTTATCTACAGGGCGCTCCGGCGTCGGTGGACCGGGGAGCTGTTTTTT
TRBV4-3	TRBJ1-5	.	.	CASSQERVGSQPQHF	TGCGCCAGCAGCCAAGAGAGGGTCGGGTCTCAGCCCCAGCATTTT
TRBV3-1/TRBV3-2	TRBJ1-3	TRBD1	.	CASSQSQGGGAYSGNTIYF	TGTGCCAGCAGCCAATCACAGGGGGGCGGAGCCTACTCTGGAAACACCATATATTTT
TRBV27	TRBJ1-3	.	.	CASSLSRGSGNTIYF	TGTGCCAGCAGTTTATCGCGAGGTTCTGGAAACACCATATATTTT
TRBV11-2	TRBJ2-3	.	.	CASSPSTDTQYF	TGTGCCAGCAGCCCCTCCACAGATACGCAGTATTTT
TRBV2	TRBJ2-5	TRBD1	.	CASSEDRVQGQYF	TGTGCCAGCAGTGAGGACAGGGTACAGGGCCAGTACTTC
TRBV18	TRBJ2-1	TRBD2	.	CASSPGLADHNEQFF	TGTGCCAGCTCACCTGGACTAGCGGACCACAATGAGCAGTTCTTC
TRBV9	TRBJ1-2	.	once	CASSATGNYGYTF	TGTGCCAGCAGCGCAACAGGGAACTATGGCTACACCTTC
TRBV2	TRBJ2-5	.	.	CASSGQGLQETQYF	TGTGCCAGCAGTGGGCAGGGGCTCCAAGAGACCCAGTACTTC
TRBV3-1/TRBV3-2	TRBJ2-7	.	.	CASSQDPSPREQYF	TGTGCCAGCAGCCAAGATCCCTCCCCTCGCGAGCAGTACTTC
TRBV5-8	TRBJ2-7	.	few	CASSLTRREQYF	TGTGCCAGCAGCTTAACTAGGCGCGAGCAGTACTTC
TRBV11-3	TRBJ2-7	TRBD2	.	CASSFAGGGPRQYF	TGTGCCAGCAGCTTTGCGGGAGGCGGACCCCGGCAGTACTTC
TRBV7-9	TRBJ2-5	TRBD2	.	CASQRGNQETQYF	TGTGCCAGCCAGCGGGGCAACCAAGAGACCCAGTACTTC
TRBV29-1	TRBJ2-7	TRBD2	.	CSVSNRLAGGYEQYF	TGCAGCGTCTCGAACCGGCTAGCGGGGGGCTACGAGCAGTACTTC
TRBV3-1/TRBV3-2	TRBJ2-7	TRBD1	.	CASSQGSRQGRNEQYF	TGTGCCAGCAGCCAAGGTTCTAGACAGGGGAGAAACGAGCAGTACTTC
TRBV13	TRBJ2-1	.	.	CASSYGTQSSYNEQFF	TGTGCCAGCAGCTACGGGACTCAGAGCTCCTACAATGAGCAGTTCTTC
TRBV28	TRBJ2-1	.	.	CASSLVAGSRGEQFF	TGTGCCAGCAGTTTGGTGGCGGGGTCTCGAGGAGAGCAGTTCTTC
TRBV4-2	TRBJ2-7	.	.	CASSPGQQGYEQYF	TGTGCCAGCTCGCCGGGTCAACAAGGCTACGAGCAGTACTTC
TRBV5-4	TRBJ2-7	.	.	CASSLAGEHSYEQYF	TGTGCCAGCAGCTTGGCCGGGGAGCACTCCTACGAGCAGTACTTC
TRBV2	TRBJ2-5	.	few	CASWRWGAETQYF	TGTGCCAGCTGGCGGTGGGGAGCTGAGACCCAGTACTTC
TRBV9	TRBJ2-3	TRBD2	.	CASSVVAGGPTDTQYF	TGTGCCAGCAGCGTCGTAGCGGGGGGCCCCACAGATACGCAGTATTTT
TRBV19	TRBJ1-1	TRBD1	.	CASSPGGYTEAFF	TGTGCCAGTAGTCCAGGGGGATACACTGAAGCTTTCTTT
TRBV12-5	TRBJ1-5	.	.	CASGLVRIRQNNQPQHF	TGTGCTAGTGGTTTGGTACGAATTCGACAGAACAATCAGCCCCAGCATTTT
TRBV4-2	TRBJ1-1	TRBD1	.	CASSLRQGDVTEAFF	TGTGCCAGCAGCCTCAGACAGGGGGATGTCACTGAAGCTTTCTTT
TRBV7-8	TRBJ2-5	.	.	CASRELPIGETQYF	TGTGCCAGCAGGGAACTGCCTATCGGGGAGACCCAGTACTTC
TRBV14	TRBJ1-6	.	.	CASSSRLGVSNSPLHF	TGTGCCAGCAGCTCTCGCCTCGGGGTTAGTAATTCACCCCTCCACTTT
TRBV2	TRBJ2-3	TRBD1	.	CASSRGRTDTQYF	TGTGCCAGTTCCAGGGGGCGCACAGATACGCAGTATTTT
TRBV29-1	TRBJ2-3	TRBD2	.	CSVMGLATDTQYF	TGCAGCGTTATGGGACTAGCGACAGATACGCAGTATTTT
TRBV2	TRBJ2-1	TRBD1	.	CAGRTGVGEQFF	TGTGCCGGTAGGACAGGGGTTGGTGAGCAGTTCTTC